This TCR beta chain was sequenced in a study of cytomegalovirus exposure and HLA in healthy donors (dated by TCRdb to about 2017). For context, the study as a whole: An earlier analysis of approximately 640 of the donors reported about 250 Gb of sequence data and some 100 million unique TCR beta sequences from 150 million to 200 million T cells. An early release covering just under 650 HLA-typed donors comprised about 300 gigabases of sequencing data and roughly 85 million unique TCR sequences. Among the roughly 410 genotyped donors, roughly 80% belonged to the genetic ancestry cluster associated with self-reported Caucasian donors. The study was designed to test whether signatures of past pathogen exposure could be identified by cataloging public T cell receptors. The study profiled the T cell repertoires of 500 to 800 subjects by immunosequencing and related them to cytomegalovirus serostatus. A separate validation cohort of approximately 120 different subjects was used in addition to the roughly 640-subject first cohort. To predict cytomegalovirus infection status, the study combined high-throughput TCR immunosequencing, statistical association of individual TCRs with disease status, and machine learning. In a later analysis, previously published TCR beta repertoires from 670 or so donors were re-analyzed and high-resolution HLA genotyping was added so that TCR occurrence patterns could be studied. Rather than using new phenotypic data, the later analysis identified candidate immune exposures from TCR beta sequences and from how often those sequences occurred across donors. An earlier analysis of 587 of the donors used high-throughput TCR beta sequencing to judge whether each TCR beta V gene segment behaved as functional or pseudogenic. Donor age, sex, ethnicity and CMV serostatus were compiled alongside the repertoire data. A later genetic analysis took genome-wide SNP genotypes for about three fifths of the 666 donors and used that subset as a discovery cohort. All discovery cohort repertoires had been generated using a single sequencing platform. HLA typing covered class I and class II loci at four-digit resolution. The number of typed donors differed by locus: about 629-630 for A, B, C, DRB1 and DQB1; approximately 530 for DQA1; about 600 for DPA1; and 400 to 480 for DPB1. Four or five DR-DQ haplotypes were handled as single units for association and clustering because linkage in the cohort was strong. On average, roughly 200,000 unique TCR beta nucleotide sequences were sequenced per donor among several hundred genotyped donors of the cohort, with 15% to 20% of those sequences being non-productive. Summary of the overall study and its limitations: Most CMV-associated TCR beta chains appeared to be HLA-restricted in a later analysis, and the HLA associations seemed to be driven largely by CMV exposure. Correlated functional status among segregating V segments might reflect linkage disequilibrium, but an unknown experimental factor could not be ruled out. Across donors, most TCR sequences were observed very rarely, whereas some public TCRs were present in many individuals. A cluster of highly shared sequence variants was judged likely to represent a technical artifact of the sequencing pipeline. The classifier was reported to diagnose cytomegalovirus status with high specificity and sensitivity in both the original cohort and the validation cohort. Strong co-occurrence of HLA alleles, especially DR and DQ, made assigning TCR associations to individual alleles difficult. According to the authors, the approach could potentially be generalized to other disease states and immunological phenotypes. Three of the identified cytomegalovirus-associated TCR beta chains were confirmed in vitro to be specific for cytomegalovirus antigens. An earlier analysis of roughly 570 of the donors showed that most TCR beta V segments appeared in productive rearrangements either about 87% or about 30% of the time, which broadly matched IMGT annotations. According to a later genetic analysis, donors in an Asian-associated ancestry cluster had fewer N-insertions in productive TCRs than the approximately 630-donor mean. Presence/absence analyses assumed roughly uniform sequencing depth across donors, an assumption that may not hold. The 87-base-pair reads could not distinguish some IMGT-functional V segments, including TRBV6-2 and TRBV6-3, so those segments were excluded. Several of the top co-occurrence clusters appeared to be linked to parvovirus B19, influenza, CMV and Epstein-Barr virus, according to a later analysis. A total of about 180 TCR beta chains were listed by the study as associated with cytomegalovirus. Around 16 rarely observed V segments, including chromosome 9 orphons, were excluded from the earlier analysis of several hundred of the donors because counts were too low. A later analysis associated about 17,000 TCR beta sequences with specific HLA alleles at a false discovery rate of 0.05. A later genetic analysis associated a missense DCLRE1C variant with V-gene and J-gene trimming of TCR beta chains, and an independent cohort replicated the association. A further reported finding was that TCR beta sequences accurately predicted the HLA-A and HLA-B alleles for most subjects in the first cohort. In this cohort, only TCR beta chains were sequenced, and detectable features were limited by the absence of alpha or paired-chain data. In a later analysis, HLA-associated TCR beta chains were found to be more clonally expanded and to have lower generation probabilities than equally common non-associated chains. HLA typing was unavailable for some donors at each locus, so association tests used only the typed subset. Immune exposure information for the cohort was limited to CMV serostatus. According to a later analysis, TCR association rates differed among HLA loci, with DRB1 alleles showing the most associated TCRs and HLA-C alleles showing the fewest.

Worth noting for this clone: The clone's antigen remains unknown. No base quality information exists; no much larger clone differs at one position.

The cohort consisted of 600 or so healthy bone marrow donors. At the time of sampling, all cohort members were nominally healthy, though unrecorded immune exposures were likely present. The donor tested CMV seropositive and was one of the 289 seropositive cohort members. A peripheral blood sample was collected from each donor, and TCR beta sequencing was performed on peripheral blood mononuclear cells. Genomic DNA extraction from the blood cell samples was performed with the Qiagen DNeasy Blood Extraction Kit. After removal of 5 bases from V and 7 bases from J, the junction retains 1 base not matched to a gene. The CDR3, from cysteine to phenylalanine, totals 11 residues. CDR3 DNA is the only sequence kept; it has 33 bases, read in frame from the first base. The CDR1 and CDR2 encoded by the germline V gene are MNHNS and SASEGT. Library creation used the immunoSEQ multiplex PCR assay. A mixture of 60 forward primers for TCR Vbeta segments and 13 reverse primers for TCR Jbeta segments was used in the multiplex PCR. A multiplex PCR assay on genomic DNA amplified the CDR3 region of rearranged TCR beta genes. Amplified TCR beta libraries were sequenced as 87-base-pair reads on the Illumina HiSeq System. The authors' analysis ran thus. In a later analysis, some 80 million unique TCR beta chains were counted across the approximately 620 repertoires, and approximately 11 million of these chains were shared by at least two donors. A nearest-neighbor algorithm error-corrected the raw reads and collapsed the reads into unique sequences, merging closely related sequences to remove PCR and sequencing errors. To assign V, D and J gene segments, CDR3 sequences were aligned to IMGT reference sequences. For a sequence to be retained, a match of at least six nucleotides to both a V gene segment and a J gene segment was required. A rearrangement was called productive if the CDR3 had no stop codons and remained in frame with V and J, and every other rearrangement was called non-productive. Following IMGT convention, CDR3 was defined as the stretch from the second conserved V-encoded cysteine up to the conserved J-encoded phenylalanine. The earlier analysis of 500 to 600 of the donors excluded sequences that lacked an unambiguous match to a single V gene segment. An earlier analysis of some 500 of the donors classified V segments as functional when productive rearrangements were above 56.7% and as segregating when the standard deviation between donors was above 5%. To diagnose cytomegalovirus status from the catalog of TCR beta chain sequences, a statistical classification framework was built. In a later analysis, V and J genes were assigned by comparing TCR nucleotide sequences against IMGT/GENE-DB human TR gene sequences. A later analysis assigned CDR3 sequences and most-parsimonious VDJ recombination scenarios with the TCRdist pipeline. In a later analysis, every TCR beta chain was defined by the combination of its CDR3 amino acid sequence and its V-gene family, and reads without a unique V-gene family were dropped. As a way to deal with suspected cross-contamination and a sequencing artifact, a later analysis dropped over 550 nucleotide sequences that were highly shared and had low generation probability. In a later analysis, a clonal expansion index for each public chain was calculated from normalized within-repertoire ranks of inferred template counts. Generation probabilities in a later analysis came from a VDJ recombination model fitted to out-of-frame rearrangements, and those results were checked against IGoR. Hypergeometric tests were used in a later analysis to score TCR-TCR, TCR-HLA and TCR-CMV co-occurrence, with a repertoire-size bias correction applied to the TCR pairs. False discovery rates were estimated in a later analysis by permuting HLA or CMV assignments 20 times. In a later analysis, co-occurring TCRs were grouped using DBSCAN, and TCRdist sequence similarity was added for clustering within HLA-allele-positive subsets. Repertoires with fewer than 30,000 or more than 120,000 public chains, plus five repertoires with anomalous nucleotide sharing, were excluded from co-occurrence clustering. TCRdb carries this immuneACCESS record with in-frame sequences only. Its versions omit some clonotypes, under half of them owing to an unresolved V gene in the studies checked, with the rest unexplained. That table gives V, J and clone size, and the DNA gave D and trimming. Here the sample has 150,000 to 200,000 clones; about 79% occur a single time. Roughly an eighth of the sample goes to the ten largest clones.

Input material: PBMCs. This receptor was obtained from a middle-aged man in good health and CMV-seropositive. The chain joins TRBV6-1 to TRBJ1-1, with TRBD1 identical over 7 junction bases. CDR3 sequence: CASSWDSEAFF. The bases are TGTGCCAGCAGTTGGGACAGTGAAGCTTTCTTT.